Described below is a single TCR beta chain sequence and its context. The sample comes from a study of blood T cell repertoires in COVID-19. Authors' analysis steps: For nucleated cells, counts were estimated from reference gene primer amplification. Profiled with immunoSEQ multiplex PCR; TCRdb holds only in-frame clones, not every one. The V and J calls and clone size were taken over from that table, and D and trimming were inferred from the DNA. The sample yields over 250,000 clones, 80% to 90% seen once. This CDR3 region has 15 residues. Germline lookup yields CDR1 SGDLS and CDR2 YYNGEE. Unmatched junction bases numbered 5, after V lost 3 bases and J lost 3 bases.

Sequencing was done on a sample of peripheral blood. V usage is TRBV9 and J usage is TRBJ1-4; 7 bases fit TRBD1. The origin of this receptor is a woman between 65 and 79 years old with acute or convalescent COVID-19. The CDR3 sequence is CASSDDRVPNEKLFF. CDR3 nucleotides: TGTGCCAGCAGCGACGACAGGGTACCTAATGAAAAACTGTTTTTT.